This TCR beta chain comes out of a study of T cell responses to AZD1222 COVID-19 vaccine. Trimming at V came to 7 bases and at J to 1 base, leaving 7 bases not matched to a gene. The CDR3 is 15 amino acids. Germline V lookup: CDR1 SGHRS, CDR2 YFSETQ. Generated by immunoSEQ multiplex PCR, the TCRdb table keeps only in-frame clones and is missing some. The sample lists 120,000 or so clones; 87% were seen once. This clone was observed a single time. This TCR was recovered from an adult in good health. Sequences were derived from peripheral blood, sampled on day 0 of AZD1222 vaccination. V usage is TRBV5-1 and J usage is TRBJ2-1; TRBD2 aligns across 8 bases. The CDR3 region has the DNA TGCGCCAGCCGCGAGGCGGGGGGTTCCTACAATGAGCAGTTCTTC. Translating it yields CASREAGGSYNEQFF.